Each of the 5 T cell receptor beta chains below was sequenced from the same sample in a study of T cell repertoires in cytomegalovirus infection. TCRdb re-analysed the reads in MiXCR, keeping a single row per CDR3 protein. Of about 360,000 distinct CDR3 sequences detected, 15% to 20% appear once; the ten largest clones hold about 10%. Specimen: PBMCs. These receptors were collected from a human donor in good health (CMV status not recorded). Some clones in this sample may be carry-over from other donors' samples.

This clonotype came up a few times. The CDR3 protein is CASSFRLRGTEAFF. CDR3 in DNA: TGTGCCAGCAGTTTTCGGCTCCGAGGAACTGAAGCTTTCTTT. The V call is TRBV28, the J call TRBJ1-1; D uncertain. The CDR3 covers 14 residues. The germline V gene encodes CDR1 MDHEN and CDR2 SYDVKM. The V end was cut by 3 bases, the J end by 5 bases, with 13 bases between.

This clonotype appeared a few times. The CDR3 spells CASSFTGKDYGYTF. DNA for the CDR3: TGTGCCAGCAGTTTTACAGGGAAGGACTATGGCTACACCTTC. J is TRBJ1-2 and V is TRBV12-3 or TRBV12-4; TRBD1 might be the D (6 bases). V was shortened by 3 bases and J by 3 bases, with 11 bases between the two germline ends. This CDR3 spans 14 amino acids.

This clonotype occurred a few times. The V call is TRBV5-1, the J call TRBJ2-5; tentative D call: TRBD2 (6 bases). Trimming shortened V by 3 bases and J by 5 bases, and 17 bases separated the two germline ends. Per germline, CDR1 SGHRS and CDR2 YFSETQ. The CDR3 covers 15 residues. The CDR3 is CASSYRPGDLETQYF. CDR3 DNA: TGCGCCAGCAGCTACCGCCCGGGGGACCTGGAGACCCAGTACTTC.

This clonotype was seen many times. The CDR3 region has the DNA TGTGCCAGCAACGTAAACGGTGGCAGAGAGACCCAGTACTTC. Translation: CASNVNGGRETQYF. The V call is TRBV28, the J call TRBJ2-5, with D uncertain. Between the trimmed V and J ends, which lost 7 bases and 4 bases, there was a span of 16 bases. CDR1 is MDHEN, CDR2 SYDVKM, per germline. The length of the CDR3 is 14 residues.

V usage is TRBV12-3 or TRBV12-4 and J usage is TRBJ1-1; a weak D match, TRBD1 (5 bases). Trimming took 5 bases from V and 6 from J, leaving 16 bases between them. There are 14 residues in the CDR3. The CDR3 region has the DNA TGTGCCAGCAGTCTCCCAATGGGGGGGGCTGAAGCTTTCTTT. It encodes CASSLPMGGAEAFF.